This T cell receptor (beta chain) originates from a study of blood T cell repertoires in COVID-19. The wider study: PBMCs, B-cell-depleted T cells, or T cells provided the cDNA or gDNA that made up the material.

This clone was counted a single time. V was shortened by 1 base and J by 4 bases, with 7 bases between the two germline ends. The germline CDR1 and CDR2 sequences are SGHAT and FQNNGV. The CDR3 contains 13 residues. Study members were between about 18 and 95 years old and lived in 24 US regions. Membership in each cohort depended on participant-reported clinical history. Original processing notes: Cell counts per sample came from amplifying reference gene primers. Sequenced by immunoSEQ multiplex PCR; TCRdb stores in-frame clones only, minus some. For V, J and clone size, that table is used; D and trimming come from the DNA. Of over 120,000 clones in the sample, roughly 89% were seen once.

The TCR originated in a man in his fifties or sixties who had recovered from COVID-19. Sequenced: PBMCs or T cells enriched from blood (not recorded which). V usage is TRBV11-2 and J usage is TRBJ2-5; perhaps TRBD1 as D (5 bases). CDR3 coding DNA: TGTGCCAGCAGCTTAGGACAGAGAGAGACCCAGTACTTC. This sequence encodes CASSLGQRETQYF.